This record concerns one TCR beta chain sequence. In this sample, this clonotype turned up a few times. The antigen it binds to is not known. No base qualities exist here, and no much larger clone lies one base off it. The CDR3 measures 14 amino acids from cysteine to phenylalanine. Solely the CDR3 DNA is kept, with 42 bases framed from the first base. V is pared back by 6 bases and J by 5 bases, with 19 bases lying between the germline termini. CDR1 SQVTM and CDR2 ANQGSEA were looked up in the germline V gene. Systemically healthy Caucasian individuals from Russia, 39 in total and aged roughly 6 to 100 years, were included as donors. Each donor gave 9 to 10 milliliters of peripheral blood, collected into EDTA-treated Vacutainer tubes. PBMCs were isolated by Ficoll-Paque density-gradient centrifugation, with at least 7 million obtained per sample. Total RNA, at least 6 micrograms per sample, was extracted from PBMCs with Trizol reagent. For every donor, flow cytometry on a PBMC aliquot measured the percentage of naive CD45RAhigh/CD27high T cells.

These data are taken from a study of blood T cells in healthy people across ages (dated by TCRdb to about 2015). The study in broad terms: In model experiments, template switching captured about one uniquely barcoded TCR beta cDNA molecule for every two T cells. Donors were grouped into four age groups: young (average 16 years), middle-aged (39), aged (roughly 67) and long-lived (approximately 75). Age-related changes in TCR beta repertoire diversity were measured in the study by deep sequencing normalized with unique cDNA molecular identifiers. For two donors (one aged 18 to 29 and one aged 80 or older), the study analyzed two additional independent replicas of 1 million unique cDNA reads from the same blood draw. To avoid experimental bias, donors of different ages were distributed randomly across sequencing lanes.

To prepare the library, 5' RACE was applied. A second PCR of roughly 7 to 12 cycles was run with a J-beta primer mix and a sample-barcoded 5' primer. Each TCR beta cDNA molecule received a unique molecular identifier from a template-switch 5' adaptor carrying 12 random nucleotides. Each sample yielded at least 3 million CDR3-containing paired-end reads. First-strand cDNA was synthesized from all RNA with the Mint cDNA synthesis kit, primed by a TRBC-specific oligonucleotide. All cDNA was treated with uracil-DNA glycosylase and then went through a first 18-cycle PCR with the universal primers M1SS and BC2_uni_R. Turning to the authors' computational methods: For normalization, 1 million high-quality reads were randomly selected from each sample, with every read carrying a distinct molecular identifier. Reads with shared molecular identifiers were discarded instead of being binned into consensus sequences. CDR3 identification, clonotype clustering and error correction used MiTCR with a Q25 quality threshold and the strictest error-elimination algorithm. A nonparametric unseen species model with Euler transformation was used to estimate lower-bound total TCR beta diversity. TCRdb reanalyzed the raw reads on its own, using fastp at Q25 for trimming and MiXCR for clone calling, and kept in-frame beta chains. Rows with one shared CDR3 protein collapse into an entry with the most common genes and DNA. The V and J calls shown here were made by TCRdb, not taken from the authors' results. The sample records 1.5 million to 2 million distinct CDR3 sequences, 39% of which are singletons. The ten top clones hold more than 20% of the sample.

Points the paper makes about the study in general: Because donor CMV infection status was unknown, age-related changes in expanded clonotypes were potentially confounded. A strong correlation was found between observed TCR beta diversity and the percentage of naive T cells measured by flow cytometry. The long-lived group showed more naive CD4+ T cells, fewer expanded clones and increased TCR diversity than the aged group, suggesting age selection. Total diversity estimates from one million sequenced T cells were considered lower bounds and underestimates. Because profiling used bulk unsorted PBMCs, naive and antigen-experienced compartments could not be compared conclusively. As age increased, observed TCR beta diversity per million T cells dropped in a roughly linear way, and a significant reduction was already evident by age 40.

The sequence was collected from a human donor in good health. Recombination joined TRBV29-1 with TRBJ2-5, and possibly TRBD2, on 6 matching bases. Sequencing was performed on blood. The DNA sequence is TGCAGCGTCGGTAGCGGCCCTGCTTGGGAGACCCAGTACTTC. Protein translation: CSVGSGPAWETQYF.